This record covers a single TCR beta chain. The CDR3 extends over 13 amino acids. Germline V CDR1 and CDR2: GTSNPN, SVGIG (reference sequence). V dropped 5 bases and J dropped 0 bases, with 10 bases sitting between them. The sample comes from a study of regulatory T cells in long-lasting Graves disease. Overall study context: The definition of persistent Graves' disease was over 5 years of antithyroid drugs with positive TSH receptor antibodies.

Stated time point: persistent/refractory GD, antithyroid drugs over 5 years with positive TRAb. PBMCs were the source of the RNA used for TCR sequencing. HTBI primers from iRepertoire and Arm-PCR of CDR3 regions yielded the TCR beta libraries. Via MiXCR, TCRdb re-called the multiplex PCR reads, giving one row per CDR3 protein. Among about 460,000 distinct CDR3 sequences listed, approximately 23% were seen once. The sequence was collected from a female donor with Graves disease. The V gene is TRBV30, the J gene TRBJ1-1; D is perhaps TRBD1 (5 bases). Specimen: peripheral blood mononuclear cells (PBMCs), collected when the disease was refractory, from a patient treated with antithyroid drugs. The CDR3 loop is CAWDRQMNTEAFF. DNA of the CDR3: TGTGCCTGGGACCGACAGATGAACACTGAAGCTTTCTTT.